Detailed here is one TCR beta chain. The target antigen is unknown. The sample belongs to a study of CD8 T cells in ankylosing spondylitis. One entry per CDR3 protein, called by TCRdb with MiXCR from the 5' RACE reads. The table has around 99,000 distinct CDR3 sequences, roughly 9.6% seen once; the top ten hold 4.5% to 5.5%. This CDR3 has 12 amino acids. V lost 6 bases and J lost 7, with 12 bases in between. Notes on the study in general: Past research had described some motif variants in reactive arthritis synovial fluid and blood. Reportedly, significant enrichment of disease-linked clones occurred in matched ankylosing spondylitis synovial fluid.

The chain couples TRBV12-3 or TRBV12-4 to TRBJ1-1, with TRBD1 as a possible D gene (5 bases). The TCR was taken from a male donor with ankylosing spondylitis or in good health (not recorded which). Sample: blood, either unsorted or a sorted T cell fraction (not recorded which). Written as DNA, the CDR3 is TGTGCCAGCAGGCAGGGCCCATTTGAAGCTTTCTTT. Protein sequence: CASRQGPFEAFF.